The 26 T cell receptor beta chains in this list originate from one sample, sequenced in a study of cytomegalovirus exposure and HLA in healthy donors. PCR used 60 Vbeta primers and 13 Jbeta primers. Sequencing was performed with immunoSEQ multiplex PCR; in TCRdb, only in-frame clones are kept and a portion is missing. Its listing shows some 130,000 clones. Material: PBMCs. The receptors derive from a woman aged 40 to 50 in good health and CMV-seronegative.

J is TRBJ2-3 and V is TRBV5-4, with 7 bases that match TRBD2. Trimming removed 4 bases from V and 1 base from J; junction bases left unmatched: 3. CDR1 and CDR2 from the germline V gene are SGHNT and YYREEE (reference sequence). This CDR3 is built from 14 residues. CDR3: CASSVRGGTDTQYF. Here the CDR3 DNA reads TGTGCCAGCAGCGTCCGGGGGGGCACAGATACGCAGTATTTT.

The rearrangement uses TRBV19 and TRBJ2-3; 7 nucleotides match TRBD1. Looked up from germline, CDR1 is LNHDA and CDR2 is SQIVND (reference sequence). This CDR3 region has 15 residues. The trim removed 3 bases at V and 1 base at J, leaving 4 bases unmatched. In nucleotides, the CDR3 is TGTGCCAGTAGTATTGAGGGGGCGGGCACAGATACGCAGTATTTT. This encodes CASSIEGAGTDTQYF.

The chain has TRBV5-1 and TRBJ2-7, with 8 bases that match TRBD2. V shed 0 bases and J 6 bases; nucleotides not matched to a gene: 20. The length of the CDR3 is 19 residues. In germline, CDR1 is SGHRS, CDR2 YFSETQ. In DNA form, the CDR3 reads TGCGCCAGCAGCTTGGATCGGGCGGGGGGACGCCATTTTGAGAGCGAGCAGTACTTC. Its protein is CASSLDRAGGRHFESEQYF.

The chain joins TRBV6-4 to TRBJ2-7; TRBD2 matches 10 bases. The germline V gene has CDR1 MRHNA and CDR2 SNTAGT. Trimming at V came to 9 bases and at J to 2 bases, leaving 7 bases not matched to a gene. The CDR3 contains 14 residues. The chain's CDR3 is CARDGLADTYEQYV. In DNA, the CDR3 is TGTGCCAGGGACGGACTAGCGGATACCTACGAGCAGTACGTC.

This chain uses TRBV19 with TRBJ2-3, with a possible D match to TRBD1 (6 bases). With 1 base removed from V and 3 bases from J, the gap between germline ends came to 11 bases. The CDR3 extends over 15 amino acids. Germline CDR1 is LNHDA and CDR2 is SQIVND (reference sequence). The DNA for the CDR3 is TGTGCCAGTAGTATAGCAGCCGGGACAACAGATACGCAGTATTTT. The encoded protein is CASSIAAGTTDTQYF. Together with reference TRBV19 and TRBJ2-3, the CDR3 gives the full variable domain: DGGITQSPKYLFRKEGQNVTLSCEQNLNHDAMYWYRQDPGQGLRLIYYSQIVNDFQKGDIAEGYSVSREKKESFPLTVTSAQKNPTAFYLCASSIAAGTTDTQYFGPGTRLTVL.

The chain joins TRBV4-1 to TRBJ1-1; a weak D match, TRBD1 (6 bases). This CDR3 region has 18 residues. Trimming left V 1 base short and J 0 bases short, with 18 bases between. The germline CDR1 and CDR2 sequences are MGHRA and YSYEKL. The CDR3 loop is CASSQVGIQGRMNTEAFF. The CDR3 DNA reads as TGCGCCAGCAGCCAAGTTGGAATACAGGGCCGGATGAACACTGAAGCTTTCTTT.

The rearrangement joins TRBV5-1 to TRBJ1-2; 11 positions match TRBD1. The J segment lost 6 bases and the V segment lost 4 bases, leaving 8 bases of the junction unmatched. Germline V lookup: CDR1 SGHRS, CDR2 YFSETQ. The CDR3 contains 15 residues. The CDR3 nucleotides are TGCGCCAGCAGCCAGGACAGGGGGCGCGAGGATGGCTACACCTTC. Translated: CASSQDRGREDGYTF.

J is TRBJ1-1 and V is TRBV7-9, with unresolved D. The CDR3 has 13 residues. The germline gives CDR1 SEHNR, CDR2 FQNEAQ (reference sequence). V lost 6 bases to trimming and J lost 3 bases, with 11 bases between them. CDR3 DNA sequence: TGTGCCAGCAGACCTTACACAGACACTGAAGCTTTCTTT. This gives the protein CASRPYTDTEAFF.

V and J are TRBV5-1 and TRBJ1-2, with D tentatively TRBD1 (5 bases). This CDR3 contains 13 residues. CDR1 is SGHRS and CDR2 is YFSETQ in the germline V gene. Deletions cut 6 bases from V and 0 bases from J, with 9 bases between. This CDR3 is CASKQGTNYGYTF. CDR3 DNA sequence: TGCGCCAGCAAGCAGGGCACTAACTATGGCTACACCTTC.

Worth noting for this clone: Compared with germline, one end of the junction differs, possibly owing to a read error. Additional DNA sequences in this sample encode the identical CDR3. This chain's CDR3 is CAISDGVSYNEQFF. The CDR3, as DNA: TGCGCCATCAGTGACGGGGTGTCCTACAATGAGCAGTTCTTC. The gene calls are TRBV10-3 and TRBJ2-1; D perhaps matches TRBD2 (5 bases). CDR3 size: 14 residues. Germline V gives CDR1 ENHRY, CDR2 SYGVKD.

For the CDR3, the DNA is TGTGCCAGCAGTCCCCCGGGGGGAAACACTGAAGCTTTCTTT. Its protein is CASSPPGGNTEAFF. The V and J genes are TRBV28 and TRBJ1-1, with TRBD1 as a possible D gene (5 bases). Germline loops: CDR1 MDHEN, CDR2 SYDVKM. The CDR3 runs to 14 residues. V dropped 5 bases and J dropped 2 bases, with 12 bases sitting between them.

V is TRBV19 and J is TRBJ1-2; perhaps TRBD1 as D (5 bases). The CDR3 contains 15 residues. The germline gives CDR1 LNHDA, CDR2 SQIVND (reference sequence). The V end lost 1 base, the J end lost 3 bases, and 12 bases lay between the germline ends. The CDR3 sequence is CASSIGQNNDYGYTF. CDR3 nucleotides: TGTGCCAGTAGTATAGGACAGAACAACGACTATGGCTACACCTTC.

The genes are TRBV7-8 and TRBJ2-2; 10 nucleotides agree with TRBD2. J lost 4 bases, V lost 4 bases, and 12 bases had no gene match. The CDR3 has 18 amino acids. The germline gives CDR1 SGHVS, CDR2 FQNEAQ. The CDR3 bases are TGTGCCAGCAGCTCCGCGGGAGTAGCGGGGGGTATCACCGGGGAGCTGTTTTTT. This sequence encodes CASSSAGVAGGITGELFF.

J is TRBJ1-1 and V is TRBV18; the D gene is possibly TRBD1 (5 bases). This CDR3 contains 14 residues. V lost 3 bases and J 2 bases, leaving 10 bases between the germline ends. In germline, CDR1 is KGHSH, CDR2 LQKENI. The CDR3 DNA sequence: TGTGCCAGCTCACCGAGGGGAGGCAACACTGAAGCTTTCTTT. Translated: CASSPRGGNTEAFF.

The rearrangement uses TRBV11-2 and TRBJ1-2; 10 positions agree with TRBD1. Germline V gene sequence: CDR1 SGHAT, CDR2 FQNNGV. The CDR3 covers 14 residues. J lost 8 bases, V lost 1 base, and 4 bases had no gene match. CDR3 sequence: CASSLARDRGGYTF. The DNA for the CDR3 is TGTGCCAGCAGCTTAGCTAGGGACAGGGGAGGCTACACCTTC. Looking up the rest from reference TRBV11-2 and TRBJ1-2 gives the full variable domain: EAGVAQSPRYKIIEKRQSVAFWCNPISGHATLYWYQQILGQGPKLLIQFQNNGVVDDSQLPKDRFSAERLKGVDSTLKIQPAKLEDSAVYLCASSLARDRGGYTFGSGTRLTVV.

CDR3 DNA: TGTGCCAGCAGTGAATATCCAGGCGAAGGCTACACCTTC. Encoded protein: CASSEYPGEGYTF. The J gene is TRBJ1-2, the V gene TRBV2; D gene ambiguous. Trimming removed 2 bases at V and 8 bases at J, with 12 bases between. The CDR3 covers 13 residues. Germline lookup yields CDR1 SNHLY and CDR2 FYNNEI.

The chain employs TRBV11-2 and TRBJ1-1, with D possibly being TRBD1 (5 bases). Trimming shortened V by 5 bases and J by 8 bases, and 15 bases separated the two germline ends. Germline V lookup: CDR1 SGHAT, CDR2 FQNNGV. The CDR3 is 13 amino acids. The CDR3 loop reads CASSPAGDGEAFF. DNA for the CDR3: TGTGCCAGCAGCCCAGCGGGGGACGGGGAAGCTTTCTTT.

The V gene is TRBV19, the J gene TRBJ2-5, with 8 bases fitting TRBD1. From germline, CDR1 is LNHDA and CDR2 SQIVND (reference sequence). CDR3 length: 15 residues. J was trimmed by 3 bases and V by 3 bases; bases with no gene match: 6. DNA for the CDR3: TGTGCCAGTAGTATTGACAGGGGAGTAGAAGAGACCCAGTACTTC. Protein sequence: CASSIDRGVEETQYF.

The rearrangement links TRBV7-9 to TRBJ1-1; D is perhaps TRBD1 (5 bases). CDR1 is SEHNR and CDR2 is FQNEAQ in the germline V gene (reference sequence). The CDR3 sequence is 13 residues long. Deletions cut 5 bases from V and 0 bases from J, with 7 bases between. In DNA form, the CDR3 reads TGTGCCAGCAGCCAACAGGTGAACACTGAAGCTTTCTTT. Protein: CASSQQVNTEAFF.

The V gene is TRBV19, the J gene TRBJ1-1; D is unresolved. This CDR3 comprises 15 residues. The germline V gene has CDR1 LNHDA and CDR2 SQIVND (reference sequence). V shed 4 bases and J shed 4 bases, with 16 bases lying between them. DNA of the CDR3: TGTGCCAGTAGTAATGAACGGGGAGGCGGCACTGAAGCTTTCTTT. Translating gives CASSNERGGGTEAFF.

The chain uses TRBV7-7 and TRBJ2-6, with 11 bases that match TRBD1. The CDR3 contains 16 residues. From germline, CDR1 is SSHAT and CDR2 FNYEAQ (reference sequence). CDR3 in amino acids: CASARTGGTGANVLTF. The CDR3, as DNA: TGTGCTAGCGCCAGGACAGGGGGCACTGGGGCCAACGTCCTGACTTTC.

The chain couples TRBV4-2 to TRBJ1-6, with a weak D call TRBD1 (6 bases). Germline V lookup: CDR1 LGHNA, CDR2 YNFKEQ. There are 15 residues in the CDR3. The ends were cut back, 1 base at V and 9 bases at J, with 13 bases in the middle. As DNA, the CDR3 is TGTGCCAGCAGCCAAGTACAGGGAGAGAGTTCACCCCTCCACTTT. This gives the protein CASSQVQGESSPLHF.

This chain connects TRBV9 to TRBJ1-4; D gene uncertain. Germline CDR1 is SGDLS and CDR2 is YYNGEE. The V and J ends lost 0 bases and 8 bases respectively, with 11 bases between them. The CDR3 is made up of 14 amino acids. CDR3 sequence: CASSVGVADEKLFF. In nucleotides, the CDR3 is TGTGCCAGCAGCGTAGGGGTAGCGGACGAAAAACTGTTTTTT.

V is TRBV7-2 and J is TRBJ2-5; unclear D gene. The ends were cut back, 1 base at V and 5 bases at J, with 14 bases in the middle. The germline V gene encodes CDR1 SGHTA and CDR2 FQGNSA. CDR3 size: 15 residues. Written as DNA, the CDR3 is TGTGCCAGCAGCTTAGGGTATAATCAAGCGGAGACCCAGTACTTC. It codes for CASSLGYNQAETQYF.

The CDR3 here is CASSSMTGSLSYEQYF. The CDR3 DNA sequence: TGTGCCAGCAGCTCCATGACAGGCTCCCTCTCCTACGAGCAGTACTTC. The chain joins TRBV7-6 to TRBJ2-7; TRBD1 might be the D (6 bases). The CDR3 runs 16 residues. With 4 bases removed from V and 0 bases from J, the gap between germline ends came to 16 bases. Germline-derived CDR1 and CDR2 are SGHVS and FNYEAQ.

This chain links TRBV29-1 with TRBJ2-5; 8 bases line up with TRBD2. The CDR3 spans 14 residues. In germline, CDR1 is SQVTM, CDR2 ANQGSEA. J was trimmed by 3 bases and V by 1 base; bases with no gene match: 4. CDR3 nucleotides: TGCAGCGTTGAAGGGGTACTAGCGGAAGAGACCCAGTACTTC. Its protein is CSVEGVLAEETQYF.